The rows below give T cell receptor beta chains drawn from one sample of a study of cytomegalovirus exposure and HLA in healthy donors. Sequencing was performed with immunoSEQ multiplex PCR; in TCRdb, only in-frame clones are kept and a portion is missing. The sample has some 110,000 clones; over 75% are singletons. Sequenced material: PBMCs. These receptors came from a woman aged 18 to 35 in good health and CMV-seropositive. CDR3s include the opening cysteine and the closing phenylalanine or tryptophan. D genes are given only for firm matches. Clone sizes are given selectively: once, few, many, or a class where the clone is expanded.

abundance: NA; d_gene: NA; j_gene: TRBJ2-2; v_gene: TRBV5-1; CDR3nt: TGCGCCAGCAGCAAGATGGGACAGAACACCGGGGAGCTGTTTTTT; CDR3aa: CASSKMGQNTGELFF
abundance: few; d_gene: NA; j_gene: TRBJ2-1; v_gene: TRBV6-1; CDR3nt: TGTGCCAGCCTAAGGGGCAATGAGCAGTTCTTC; CDR3aa: CASLRGNEQFF
abundance: NA; d_gene: NA; j_gene: TRBJ1-5; v_gene: TRBV5-6; CDR3nt: TGTGCCAGCAGCTTGGGGGGAGATCAGCCCCAGCATTTT; CDR3aa: CASSLGGDQPQHF
abundance: NA; d_gene: NA; j_gene: TRBJ1-5; v_gene: TRBV27; CDR3nt: TGTGCCAGCAGTCCGGAGGGGGGGTATAGCAATCAGCCCCAGCATTTT; CDR3aa: CASSPEGGYSNQPQHF
abundance: NA; d_gene: NA; j_gene: TRBJ2-1; v_gene: TRBV2; CDR3nt: TGTGCCAGTCTAGCGACCCTAAACAATGAGCAGTTCTTC; CDR3aa: CASLATLNNEQFF
abundance: once; d_gene: TRBD2; j_gene: TRBJ2-7; v_gene: TRBV27; CDR3nt: TGTGCCAGCAGTTTAGGACTAGCGTCGGCAAAATACGAGCAGTACTTC; CDR3aa: CASSLGLASAKYEQYF
abundance: NA; d_gene: TRBD1; j_gene: TRBJ1-3; v_gene: TRBV6-1; CDR3nt: TGTGCCAGCAGTGATGGACAGGGTCCCCCTGGAAACACCATATATTTT; CDR3aa: CASSDGQGPPGNTIYF
abundance: NA; d_gene: TRBD1; j_gene: TRBJ2-3; v_gene: TRBV10-3; CDR3nt: TGTGCCATCAGGACAGGGGGCCGCCTTAGCACAGATACGCAGTATTTT; CDR3aa: CAIRTGGRLSTDTQYF
abundance: few; d_gene: NA; j_gene: TRBJ2-6; v_gene: TRBV6-6; CDR3nt: TGTGCCAGCAGAACGGGGGTCTCTGGGGCCAACGTCCTGACTTTC; CDR3aa: CASRTGVSGANVLTF
abundance: NA; d_gene: TRBD2; j_gene: TRBJ2-7; v_gene: TRBV19; CDR3nt: TGTGCCAGTAGTAGCCGCGGGACTAGCGGGGCCTACGAGCAGTACTTC; CDR3aa: CASSSRGTSGAYEQYF
abundance: once; d_gene: NA; j_gene: TRBJ1-2; v_gene: TRBV2; CDR3nt: TGTGCCAGCAGTGAAGGGGCAGGGGCCGAAAACTATGGCTACACCTTC; CDR3aa: CASSEGAGAENYGYTF
abundance: NA; d_gene: NA; j_gene: TRBJ1-1; v_gene: TRBV18; CDR3nt: TGTGCCAGCTCCCACGACAGGACGAACACTGAAGCTTTCTTT; CDR3aa: CASSHDRTNTEAFF
abundance: NA; d_gene: NA; j_gene: TRBJ1-1; v_gene: TRBV9; CDR3nt: TGTGCCAGCAGCGCCACCCAGGGGAGCACTGAAGCTTTCTTT; CDR3aa: CASSATQGSTEAFF
abundance: NA; d_gene: TRBD1; j_gene: TRBJ2-2; v_gene: TRBV9; CDR3nt: TGTGCCAGCAGCGTCCAGGGGGTCGGCACCGGGGAGCTGTTTTTT; CDR3aa: CASSVQGVGTGELFF
abundance: few; d_gene: TRBD2; j_gene: TRBJ2-3; v_gene: TRBV6-1; CDR3nt: TGTGCCATCCGGAAAAAGGGACTAGCCACAGATACGCAGTATTTT; CDR3aa: CAIRKKGLATDTQYF